Below, one TCR beta chain is given with its context. Its antigen is still unknown. The sample holds no much larger clone one base away, and base qualities are not on file. The sample's time point label, in plain terms: cells obtained before transplantation from donor or recipient. CD3+CD4+ and CD3+CD8+ populations were FACS-sorted from unstimulated pre-transplant donor and recipient cells taken from spleen or lymph nodes. The library was obtained by the immunoSEQ multiplex PCR assay. For most patients, genomic DNA was isolated using the Qiagen DNeasy Blood and Tissue Kit and was shipped frozen to Adaptive Biotechnologies for TCR sequencing. For most patients, high-throughput TCR-beta CDR3 sequencing of genomic DNA was performed by Adaptive Biotechnologies. Per the authors' processing: Adaptive's ImmunoSEQ software supplied the TCR sequencing data for about 18 patients, while MiXCR and VDJtools were used to process a few other patients. To correct CD4 versus CD8 sorting errors, sequences present in both subsets at a frequency ratio below 5:1 were removed. CDR3 nucleotide sequences shared between donor and recipient were removed because the origin of such sequences could not be assigned. At least 2-fold expansion over unstimulated cells and a minimum CFSE-low frequency of 0.002% (template counts) or 0.001% (read counts) were required for clones to be classified as alloreactive. Mappable clones were those detected in sequenced pre-transplant spleen, lymph node, or MLR CFSE-low populations of the donor or recipient. The cumulative frequency of alloreactive clones was calculated as a percentage of all sequences, weighted by copy number. Held by TCRdb, this immuneACCESS table contains in-frame sequences only and omits some clones. Under half of the omission traces to an unresolved V gene where checked; the cause of the rest is unknown. For V, J and clone size, that table is used; D and trimming come from the DNA. For this sample there are around 97,000 clones; 93% appear just once. The ten largest clones add up to 0.95% to 1.5% of the sample.

The data stem from a study of graft-versus-host responses after intestinal transplantation (dated by TCRdb to about 2021). In the study overall: The transplants that recipients got were multivisceral, liver-intestinal, or isolated intestinal. All recipients received anti-thymocyte globulin induction followed by maintenance tacrolimus and steroids for approximately 3 years. After intestinal transplantation, graft-versus-host and host-versus-graft alloreactive T cell clones were followed in the graft, circulation and bone marrow using bulk TCR-beta CDR3 sequencing. Alloreactive clones were identified by sequencing pre-transplant mixed lymphocyte reaction products and comparing them with unstimulated pre-transplant donor and recipient T cells. The cohort enrolled about 23 intestinal transplant recipients, one of whom was a retransplant, and a few patients without pretransplant specimens were excluded. Donor T cell macrochimerism was defined as a peak of at least 4% donor T cells among recipient peripheral blood mononuclear cells. Samples from a few later patients were sequenced in-house on an Illumina MiSeq with MiXCR processing rather than by the commercial service. The study at large found these results: Early after transplant, peak levels of circulating GvH clones were associated with declines in HvG clones. The relatively low number and heterogeneity of intestinal transplant patients limited the conclusions. GvH clones were detected in recipient bone marrow, and some of these GvH clones were observed earlier in ileal mucosa or blood, consistent with an intestinal mucosal origin. In the allografts of patients with donor T cell macrochimerism, GvH to HvG T cell clonal ratios were high.

The CDR3 measures 16 amino acids from cysteine to phenylalanine. The DNA shown is the 48-base CDR3, in frame from base 1. Trimming costs V 2 bases and J 8 bases, and their ends lie 19 bases apart. As encoded in the germline V gene, CDR1 is MNHEY while CDR2 is SVGAGI. The source is a human donor who received an intestinal transplant. The sequence joins TRBV6-5 to TRBJ2-1; TRBD2 might be the D gene, on 7 matching bases. The sequenced sample was unstimulated CD8+ T cells sorted from spleen or lymph node cells, obtained before intestinal transplant. The CDR3 reads as follows: CASSYRGEGGVDEQFF. The DNA sequence reads TGTGCCAGCAGTTACCGTGGGGAAGGGGGGGTGGATGAGCAGTTCTTC.